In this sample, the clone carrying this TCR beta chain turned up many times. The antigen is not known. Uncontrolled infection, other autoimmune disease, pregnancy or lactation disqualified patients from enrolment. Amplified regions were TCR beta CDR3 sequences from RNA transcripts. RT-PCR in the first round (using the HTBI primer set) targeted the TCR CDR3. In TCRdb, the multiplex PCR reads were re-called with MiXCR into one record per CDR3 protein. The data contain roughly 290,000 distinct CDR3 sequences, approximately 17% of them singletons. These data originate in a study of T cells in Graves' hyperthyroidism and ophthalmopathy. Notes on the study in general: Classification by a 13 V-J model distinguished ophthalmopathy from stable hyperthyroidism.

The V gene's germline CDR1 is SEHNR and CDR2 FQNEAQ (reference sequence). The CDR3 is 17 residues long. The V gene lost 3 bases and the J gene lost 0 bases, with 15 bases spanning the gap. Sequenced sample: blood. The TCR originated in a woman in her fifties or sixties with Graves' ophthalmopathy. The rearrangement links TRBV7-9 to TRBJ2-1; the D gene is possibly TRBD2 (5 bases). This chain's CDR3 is CASSLVGSPSSYNEQFF. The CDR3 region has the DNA TGTGCCAGCAGCTTGGTTGGGAGCCCGAGCTCCTACAATGAGCAGTTCTTC.